The source of this TCR beta chain is a study of T-cell reconstitution after alpha-beta-depleted transplantation in children (dated by TCRdb to the mid-2010s). Study-wide context: Using TCR repertoire profiling, the study quantitatively followed how T-cell immune reconstitution unfolded in children after TCRalphabeta/CD19-depleted allogeneic hematopoietic cell transplantation.

V loses 5 bases of germline sequence and J loses 10 bases, and the interval between the two ends is 20 bases. The CDR3 runs 14 amino acids, cysteine and phenylalanine included. Just the 42-base CDR3 DNA is kept, in frame starting at base 1. As encoded in the germline V gene (reference sequence), CDR1 is SEHNR while CDR2 is FQNEAQ. On this clonotype: Its antigen is unknown. No per-base quality is available; no much larger clone lies one base away.

The library was obtained by PCR. The reads were generated on an Illumina HiSeq 2500. Molecular barcoding was employed in the preparation of TCR libraries, with unique molecular identifiers being used to normalize TCRbeta repertoire quantification. TCRdb reprocessed the public reads (quality trimming at Q25 with fastp, clone calling with MiXCR) and kept in-frame beta chains. Records with the same CDR3 protein are collapsed into one entry carrying the most frequent genes and DNA. The sample records 200,000 to 250,000 distinct CDR3 sequences, about 9.2% of which are singletons. About 6% of the sample rests with the top ten.

The sequence joins TRBV7-9 to TRBJ1-1, and perhaps TRBD1 as D gene, on 5 matching bases. The receptor was derived from a human donor who donated a stem cell graft to a child with acute lymphoblastic leukemia. The sample was PBMCs from the stem cell graft donor, taken from the stem cell graft. CDR3 loop: CASSHSGVGDGAFF. The DNA reads TGTGCCAGCAGCCACTCGGGGGTTGGGGATGGAGCTTTCTTT.